This T cell receptor (beta chain) was observed in a study of blood T cell repertoires in COVID-19. Study-level information: Samples of COVID-19 (acute and convalescent) were obtained from the United States, Italy and Spain. PBMCs, B-cell-depleted T cells, or T cells provided the cDNA or gDNA that made up the material.

Per the study methods: Using reference gene primer amplification, nucleated cell counts were estimated. The repertoire was sequenced with immunoSEQ multiplex PCR; TCRdb's copy has only in-frame clones and lacks some. V and J calls and clone size follow that table, whereas D and trimming were derived from the DNA. The profile shows fewer than 90,000 clones, 84% of them singletons. Germline assignment: CDR1 LNHDA and CDR2 SQIVND (reference sequence). The CDR3 loop spans 15 amino acids. The junction had 6 bases not matched to a gene; V was cut back by 5 bases and J by 7 bases. The chain combines TRBV19 with TRBJ1-6, with 9 positions matching TRBD1. The sequence came from a human donor in a cohort sampled during active COVID-19. The sequenced material came from peripheral blood. The CDR3 DNA reads TGTGCCAGTAGTGAGGGACAGGGTCTGAATTCACCCCTCCACTTT. This encodes CASSEGQGLNSPLHF.